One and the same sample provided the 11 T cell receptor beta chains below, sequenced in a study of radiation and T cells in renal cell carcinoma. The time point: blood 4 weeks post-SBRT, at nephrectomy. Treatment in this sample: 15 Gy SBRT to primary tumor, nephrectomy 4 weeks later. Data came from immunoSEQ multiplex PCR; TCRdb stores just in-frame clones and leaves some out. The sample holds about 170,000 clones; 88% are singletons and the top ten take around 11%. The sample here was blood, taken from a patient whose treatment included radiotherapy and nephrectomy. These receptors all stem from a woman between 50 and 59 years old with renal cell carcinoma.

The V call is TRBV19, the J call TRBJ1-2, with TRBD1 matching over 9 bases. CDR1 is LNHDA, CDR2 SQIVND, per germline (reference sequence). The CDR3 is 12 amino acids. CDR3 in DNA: TGTGCGTCCGGGACAGGGCCTTATGGCTACACCTTC. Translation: CASGTGPYGYTF.

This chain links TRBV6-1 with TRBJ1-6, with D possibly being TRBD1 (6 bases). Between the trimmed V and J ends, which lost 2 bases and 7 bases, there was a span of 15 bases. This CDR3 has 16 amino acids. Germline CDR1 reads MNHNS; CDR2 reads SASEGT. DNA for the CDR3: TGTGCCAGCAGTGAACTAAGTGGGACACCGAATTCACCCCTCCACTTT. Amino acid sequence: CASSELSGTPNSPLHF.

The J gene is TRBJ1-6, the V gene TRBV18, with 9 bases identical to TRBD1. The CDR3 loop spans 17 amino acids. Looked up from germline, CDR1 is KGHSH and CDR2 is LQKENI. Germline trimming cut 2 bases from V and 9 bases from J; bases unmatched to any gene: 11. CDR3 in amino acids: CASSPSPTGQGSSPLHF. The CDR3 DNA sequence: TGTGCCAGCTCACCAAGCCCGACGGGACAGGGAAGTTCACCCCTCCACTTT.

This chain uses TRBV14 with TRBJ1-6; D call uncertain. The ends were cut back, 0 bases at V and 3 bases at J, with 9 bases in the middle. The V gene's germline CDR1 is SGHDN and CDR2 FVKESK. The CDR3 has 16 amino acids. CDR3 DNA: TGTGCCAGCAGCCAAGAAGAGGGATACTATAATTCACCCCTCCACTTT. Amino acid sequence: CASSQEEGYYNSPLHF.

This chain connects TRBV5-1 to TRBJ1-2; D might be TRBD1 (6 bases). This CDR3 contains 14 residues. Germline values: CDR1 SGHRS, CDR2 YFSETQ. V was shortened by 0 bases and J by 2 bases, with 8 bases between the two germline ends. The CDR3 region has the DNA TGCGCCAGCAGCTTGGGGGGGCCGAACTATGGCTACACCTTC. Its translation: CASSLGGPNYGYTF.

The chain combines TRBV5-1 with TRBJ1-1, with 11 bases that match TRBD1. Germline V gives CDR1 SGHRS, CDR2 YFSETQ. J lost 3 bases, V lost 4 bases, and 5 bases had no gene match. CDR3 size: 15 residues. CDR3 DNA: TGCGCCAGCAGCAATACGGGACAGGGGGACACTGAAGCTTTCTTT. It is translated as CASSNTGQGDTEAFF.

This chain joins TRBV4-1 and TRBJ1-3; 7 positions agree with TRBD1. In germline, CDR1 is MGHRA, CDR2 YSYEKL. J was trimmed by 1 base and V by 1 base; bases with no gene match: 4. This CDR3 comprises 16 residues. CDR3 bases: TGCGCCAGCAGCCAAGGCCCACAGGGGTCTGGAAACACCATATATTTT. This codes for CASSQGPQGSGNTIYF.

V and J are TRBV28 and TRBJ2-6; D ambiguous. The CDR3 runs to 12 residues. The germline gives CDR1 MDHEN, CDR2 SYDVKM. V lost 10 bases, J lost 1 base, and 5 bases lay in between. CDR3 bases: TGTGCCACTTATTCTGGGGCCAACGTCCTGACTTTC. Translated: CATYSGANVLTF.

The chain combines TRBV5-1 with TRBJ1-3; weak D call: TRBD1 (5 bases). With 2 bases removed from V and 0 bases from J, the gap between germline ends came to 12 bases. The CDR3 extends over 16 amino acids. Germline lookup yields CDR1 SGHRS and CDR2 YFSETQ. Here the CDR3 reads CASSFSGLDSGNTIYF. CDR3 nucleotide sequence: TGCGCCAGCAGCTTTTCAGGGTTAGACTCTGGAAACACCATATATTTT.

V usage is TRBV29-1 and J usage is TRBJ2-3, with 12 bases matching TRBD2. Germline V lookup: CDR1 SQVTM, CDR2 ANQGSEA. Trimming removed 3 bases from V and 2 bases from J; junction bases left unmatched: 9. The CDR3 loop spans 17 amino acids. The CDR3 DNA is TGCAGCGTTGACCCTCGTACTAGCGGGGGGTCCACAGATACGCAGTATTTT. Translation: CSVDPRTSGGSTDTQYF.

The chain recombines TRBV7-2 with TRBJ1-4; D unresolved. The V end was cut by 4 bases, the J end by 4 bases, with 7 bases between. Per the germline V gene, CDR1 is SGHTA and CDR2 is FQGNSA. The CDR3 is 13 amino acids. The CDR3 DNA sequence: TGTGCCAGCAGCTACGGCTTTAATGAAAAACTGTTTTTT. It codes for CASSYGFNEKLFF. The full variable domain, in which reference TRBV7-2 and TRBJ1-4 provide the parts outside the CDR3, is GAGVSQSPSNKVTEKGKDVELRCDPISGHTALYWYRQSLGQGLEFLIYFQGNSAPDKSGLPSDRFSAERTGGSVSTLTIQRTQQEDSAVYLCASSYGFNEKLFFGSGTQLSVL.